This entry features one T cell receptor beta chain sequence. This sample stems from a study of blood T cell repertoires in COVID-19. The CDR3 is 16 residues long. CDR1 is LGHNA, CDR2 YSLEER, per germline. The ends lost 0 bases at V and 5 bases at J; junction bases unmatched: 8. Authors' analysis steps: Nucleated cell counts were estimated from reference gene primer amplification. Clones were read by immunoSEQ multiplex PCR, and TCRdb kept only the in-frame ones, dropping some. The V and J calls and the clone size are those of that table, but D and trimming were determined from the DNA. The table has 390,000 or so clones, around nine tenths seen once; the top ten hold 10%. Recruits, aged about 18 to 100 years, lived in 24 US areas.

This chain uses TRBV4-3 with TRBJ1-2; 8 bases fit TRBD1. Material: PBMCs or T cells enriched from blood (not recorded which). The receptor's source is a woman in her forties or fifties who had recovered from COVID-19. The CDR3 here is CASSQDRTGLGYGYTF. CDR3 sequence (DNA): TGCGCCAGCAGCCAAGATAGGACAGGGCTTGGTTATGGCTACACCTTC.